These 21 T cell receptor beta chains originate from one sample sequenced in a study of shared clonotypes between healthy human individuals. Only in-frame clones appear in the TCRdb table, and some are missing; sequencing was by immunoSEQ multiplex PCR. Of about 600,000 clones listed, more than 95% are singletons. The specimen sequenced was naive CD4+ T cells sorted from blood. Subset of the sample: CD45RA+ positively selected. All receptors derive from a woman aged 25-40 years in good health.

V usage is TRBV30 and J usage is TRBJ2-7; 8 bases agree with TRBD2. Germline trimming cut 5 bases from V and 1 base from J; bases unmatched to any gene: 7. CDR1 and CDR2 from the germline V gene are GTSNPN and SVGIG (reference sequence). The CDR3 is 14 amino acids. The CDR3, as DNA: TGTGCCTGGGCATTTAGCGGGAAATCCTACGAGCAGTACTTC. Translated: CAWAFSGKSYEQYF.

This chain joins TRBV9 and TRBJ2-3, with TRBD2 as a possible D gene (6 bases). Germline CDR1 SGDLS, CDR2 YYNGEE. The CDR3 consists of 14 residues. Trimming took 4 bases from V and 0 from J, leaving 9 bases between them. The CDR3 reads CASSTGTSTDTQYF. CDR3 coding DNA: TGTGCCAGCAGCACCGGGACTAGCACAGATACGCAGTATTTT.

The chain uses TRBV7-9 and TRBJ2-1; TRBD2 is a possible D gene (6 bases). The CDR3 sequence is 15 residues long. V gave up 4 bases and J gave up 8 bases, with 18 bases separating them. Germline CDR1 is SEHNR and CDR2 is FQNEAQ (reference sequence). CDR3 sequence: CASSSRGTSVYEQFF. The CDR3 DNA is TGTGCCAGCAGCTCCCGGGGGACCTCCGTCTATGAGCAGTTCTTC.

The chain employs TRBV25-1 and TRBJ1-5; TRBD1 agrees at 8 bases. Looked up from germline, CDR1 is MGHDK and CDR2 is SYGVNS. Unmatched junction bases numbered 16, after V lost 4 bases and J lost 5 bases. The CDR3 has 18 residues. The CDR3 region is CASSGEPTGGRGYQPQHF. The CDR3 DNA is TGTGCCAGCAGTGGCGAACCCACAGGGGGTAGGGGCTATCAGCCCCAGCATTTT.

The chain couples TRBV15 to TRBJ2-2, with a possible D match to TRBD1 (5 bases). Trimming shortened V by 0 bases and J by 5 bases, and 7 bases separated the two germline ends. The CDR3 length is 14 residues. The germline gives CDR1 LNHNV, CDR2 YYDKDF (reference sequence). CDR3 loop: CATSRDQGTGELFF. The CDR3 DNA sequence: TGTGCCACCAGCAGAGATCAGGGAACCGGGGAGCTGTTTTTT.

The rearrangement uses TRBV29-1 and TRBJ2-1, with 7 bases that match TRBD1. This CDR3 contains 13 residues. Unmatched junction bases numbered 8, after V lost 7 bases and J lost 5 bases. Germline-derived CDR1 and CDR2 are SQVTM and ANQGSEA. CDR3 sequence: CSATGQLDNEQFF. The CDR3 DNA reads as TGCAGCGCAACGGGACAGCTCGACAATGAGCAGTTCTTC.

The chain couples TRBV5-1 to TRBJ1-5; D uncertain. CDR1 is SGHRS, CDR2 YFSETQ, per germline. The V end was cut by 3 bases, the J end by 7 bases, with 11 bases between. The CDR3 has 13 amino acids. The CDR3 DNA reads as TGCGCCAGCAGCTCGGACTCCCGGCAGCCCCAGCATTTT. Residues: CASSSDSRQPQHF.

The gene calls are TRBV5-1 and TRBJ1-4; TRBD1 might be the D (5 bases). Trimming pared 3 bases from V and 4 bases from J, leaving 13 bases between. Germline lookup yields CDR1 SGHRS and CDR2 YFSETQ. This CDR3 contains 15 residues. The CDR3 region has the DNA TGCGCCAGCAGCTCCGGACAATTAGATAATGAAAAACTGTTTTTT. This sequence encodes CASSSGQLDNEKLFF.

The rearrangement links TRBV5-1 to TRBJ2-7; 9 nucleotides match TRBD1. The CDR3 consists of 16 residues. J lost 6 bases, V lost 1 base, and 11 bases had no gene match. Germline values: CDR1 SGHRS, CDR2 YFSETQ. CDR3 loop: CASSLMVDRGSREQYF. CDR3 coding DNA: TGCGCCAGCAGCTTGATGGTGGACAGGGGTTCGCGCGAGCAGTACTTC.

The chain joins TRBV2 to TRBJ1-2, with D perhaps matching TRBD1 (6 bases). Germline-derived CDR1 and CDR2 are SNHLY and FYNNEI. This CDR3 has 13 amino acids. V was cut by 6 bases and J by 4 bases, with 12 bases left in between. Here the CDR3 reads CASRETGTYGYTF. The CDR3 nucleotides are TGTGCCAGCAGAGAGACAGGAACCTATGGCTACACCTTC.

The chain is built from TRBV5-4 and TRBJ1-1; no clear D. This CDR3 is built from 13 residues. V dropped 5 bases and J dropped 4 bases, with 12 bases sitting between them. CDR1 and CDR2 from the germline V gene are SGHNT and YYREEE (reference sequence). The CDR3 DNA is TGTGCCAGCAGACCCAACGAGGGCACTGAAGCTTTCTTT. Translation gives CASRPNEGTEAFF.

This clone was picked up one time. The DNA of the CDR3 is TGCGCCAGCAGCTTGGCCCCAGCATCGAACACTGAAGCTTTCTTT. Residues: CASSLAPASNTEAFF. V usage is TRBV5-1 and J usage is TRBJ1-1; D is unresolved. Trimming pared 0 bases from V and 1 base from J, leaving 10 bases between. Germline V gene lookup returns CDR1 SGHRS and CDR2 YFSETQ. The CDR3 has 15 residues. Complete variable domain (other parts from reference TRBV5-1 and TRBJ1-1): KAGVTQTPRYLIKTRGQQVTLSCSPISGHRSVSWYQQTPGQGLQFLFEYFSETQRNKGNFPGRFSGRQFSNSRSEMNVSTLELGDSALYLCASSLAPASNTEAFFGQGTRLTVV.

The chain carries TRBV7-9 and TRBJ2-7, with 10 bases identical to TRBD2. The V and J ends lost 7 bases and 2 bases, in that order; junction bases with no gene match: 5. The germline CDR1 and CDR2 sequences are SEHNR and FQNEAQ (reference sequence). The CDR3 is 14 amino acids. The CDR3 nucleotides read TGTGCCAGCAAAAGGACTAGCGGAACCTACGAGCAGTACTTC. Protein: CASKRTSGTYEQYF.

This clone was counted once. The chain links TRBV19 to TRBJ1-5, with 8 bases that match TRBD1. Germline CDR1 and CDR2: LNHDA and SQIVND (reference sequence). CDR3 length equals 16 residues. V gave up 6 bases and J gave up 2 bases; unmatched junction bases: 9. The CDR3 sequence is CASSHTGGSGNQPQHF. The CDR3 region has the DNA TGTGCCAGTAGCCATACAGGGGGTAGTGGCAATCAGCCCCAGCATTTT.

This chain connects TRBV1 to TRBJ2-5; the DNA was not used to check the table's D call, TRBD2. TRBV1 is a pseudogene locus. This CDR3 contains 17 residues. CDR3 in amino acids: CTSSRGLAGDPQETQYF. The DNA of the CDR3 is TGCACCAGCAGCCGCGGACTAGCGGGAGATCCCCAAGAGACCCAGTACTTC.

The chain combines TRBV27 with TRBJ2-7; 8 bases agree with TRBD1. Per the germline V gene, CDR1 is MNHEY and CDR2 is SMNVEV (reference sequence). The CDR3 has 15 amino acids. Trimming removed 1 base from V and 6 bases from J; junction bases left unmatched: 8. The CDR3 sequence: CASSLWGRGQGEQYF. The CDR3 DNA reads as TGTGCCAGCAGTTTATGGGGCAGGGGGCAGGGCGAGCAGTACTTC.

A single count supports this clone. For the CDR3, the DNA is TGTGCCATCAGTGAGGGAGGGACCGGATACGAGCAGTACTTC. Translation: CAISEGGTGYEQYF. The V and J genes are TRBV10-3 and TRBJ2-5; weak D call: TRBD2 (6 bases). The better agreement between TRBJ2-7 and the DNA end casts doubt on the J call. CDR1 is ENHRY and CDR2 is SYGVKD in the germline V gene. This CDR3 comprises 14 residues.

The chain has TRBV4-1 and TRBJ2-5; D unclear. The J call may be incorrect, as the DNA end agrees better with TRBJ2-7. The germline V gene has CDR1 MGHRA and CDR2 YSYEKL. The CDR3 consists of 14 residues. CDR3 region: CASSQLTATYEQYF. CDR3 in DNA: TGCGCCAGCAGCCAGCTGACTGCAACCTACGAGCAGTACTTC.

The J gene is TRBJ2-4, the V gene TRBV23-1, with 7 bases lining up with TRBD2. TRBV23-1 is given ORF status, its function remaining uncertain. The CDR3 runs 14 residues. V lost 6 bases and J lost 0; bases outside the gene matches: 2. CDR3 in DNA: TGCGCCAGCAGGGGGACTATAGCCAAAAACATTCAGTACTTC. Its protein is CASRGTIAKNIQYF.

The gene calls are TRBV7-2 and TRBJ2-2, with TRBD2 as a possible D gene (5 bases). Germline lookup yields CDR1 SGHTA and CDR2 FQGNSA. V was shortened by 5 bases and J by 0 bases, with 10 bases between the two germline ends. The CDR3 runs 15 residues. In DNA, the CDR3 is TGTGCCAGCAGCCTAGGGAGAGCGAACACCGGGGAGCTGTTTTTT. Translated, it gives CASSLGRANTGELFF.

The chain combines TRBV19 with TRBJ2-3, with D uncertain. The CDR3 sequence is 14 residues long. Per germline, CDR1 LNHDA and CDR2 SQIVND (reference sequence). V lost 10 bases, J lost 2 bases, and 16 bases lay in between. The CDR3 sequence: CATSTSPLTDTQYF. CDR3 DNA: TGTGCCACCTCGACCTCTCCGCTCACAGATACGCAGTATTTT.